The present T cell receptor (beta chain) was sequenced within a study of T cell responses to AZD1222 COVID-19 vaccine. General study points: When two AZD1222 doses had been given, Spike-specific TCR breadth and depth rose. Sampling captured repertoires only after the peak T cell response. Reports say nearly half of spike-specific TCRs go after unmutated variant regions. It should be noted that donors were predominantly white British and more often female, and clonal diversity was possibly underestimated.

V was pared by 0 bases and J by 1 base, with 5 bases of the junction left unmatched. Germline lookup yields CDR1 SGHKS and CDR2 YYEKEE (reference sequence). The CDR3 is 17 residues long. This clone was detected only a few times. The target antigen is unknown. TCRdb's table, derived via immunoSEQ multiplex PCR, lists solely in-frame clones and lacks some. This table holds about 130,000 clones, approximately 93% found once. This sequence was found in an adult in good health. The sample here was peripheral blood, taken on day 0 of AZD1222 vaccination. The rearrangement links TRBV5-5 to TRBJ1-1; 11 nucleotides line up with TRBD1. CDR3 in amino acids: CASSLAGQGVPNTEAFF. The CDR3, as DNA: TGTGCCAGCAGCTTGGCGGGACAGGGGGTCCCGAACACTGAAGCTTTCTTT.